The 21 T cell receptor beta chains in this list originate from one sample, sequenced in a study of identical twins. TCRdb reanalysed the 5' RACE reads using MiXCR and keeps one entry per CDR3 protein. Altogether a few hundred thousand distinct CDR3 sequences are present, approximately 8.3% being singletons, with the ten largest covering 2.5% to 3.5%. This sample was shared with a second study, whose subject was yellow fever vaccine responses in identical twins.

Material for sequencing was CD8+ T cells sorted from blood. The source is a woman in her late teens or twenties in good health.

In this sample, this clonotype turned up a few times. The chain couples TRBV7-9 to TRBJ2-1; 12 positions match TRBD2. Unmatched junction bases numbered 9, after V lost 5 bases and J lost 10 bases. CDR3 size: 15 residues. The V gene's germline CDR1 is SEHNR and CDR2 FQNEAQ (reference sequence). CDR3 protein: CASSASSGRAVEQFF. CDR3 DNA: TGTGCCAGCAGCGCCTCTAGCGGGAGGGCCGTGGAGCAGTTCTTC. The full variable domain, completed using reference TRBV7-9 and TRBJ2-1, is DTGVSQNPRHKITKRGQNVTFRCDPISEHNRLYWYRQTLGQGPEFLTYFQNEAQLEKSRLLSDRFSAERPKGSFSTLEIQRTEQGDSAMYLCASSASSGRAVEQFFGPGTRLTVL.

This clonotype appeared a few times. This rearrangement joins TRBV30 to TRBJ2-7; D might be TRBD1 (6 bases). The V gene lost 1 base and the J gene lost 3 bases, with 19 bases spanning the gap. This CDR3 spans 16 amino acids. Germline V gene lookup returns CDR1 GTSNPN and CDR2 SVGIG (reference sequence). As DNA, the CDR3 is TGTGCCTGGAGTGCAACTAAGATGACAGGAATCTACGAGCAGTACTTC. Encoded protein: CAWSATKMTGIYEQYF.

This sequence joins TRBV6-2 or TRBV6-3 and TRBJ2-3; 7 bases are shared with TRBD2. The trim removed 0 bases at V and 2 bases at J, leaving 5 bases unmatched. CDR3 length: 16 residues. The germline gives CDR1 MNHEY, CDR2 SVGEGT. The DNA for the CDR3 is TGTGCCAGCAGTTACTCCCAGCGGGGACCCACAGATACGCAGTATTTT. This translates into CASSYSQRGPTDTQYF.

This clonotype appeared many times. J is TRBJ2-7 and V is TRBV15; the D gene could be TRBD1 or TRBD2 (5 bases each). CDR1 and CDR2 (germline): LNHNV, YYDKDF (reference sequence). Trimming shortened V by 0 bases and J by 3 bases, and 15 bases separated the two germline ends. The CDR3 spans 16 residues. This chain's CDR3 is CATSRDPGRQVYEQYF. CDR3 DNA sequence: TGTGCCACCAGCAGAGACCCGGGGCGTCAAGTCTACGAGCAGTACTTC.

The chain couples TRBV7-2 to TRBJ2-7, with D uncertain. The CDR3 has 13 residues. The V and J ends lost 5 bases and 2 bases respectively, with 10 bases between them. Germline V gene data show CDR1 as SGHTA and CDR2 as FQGNSA. The CDR3 loop is CASSPDYPYEQYF. CDR3 sequence (DNA): TGTGCCAGCAGCCCAGATTATCCCTACGAGCAGTACTTC.

This clonotype was found a few times. This chain uses TRBV10-3 with TRBJ1-1; D uncertain. V lost 2 bases and J 8 bases, leaving 9 bases between the germline ends. CDR3 length equals 12 residues. Germline assignment: CDR1 ENHRY and CDR2 SYGVKD. CDR3 bases: TGTGCCATCAGTGAGGACCTCAGGGAAGCTTTCTTT. It translates to CAISEDLREAFF.

The chain employs TRBV12-3 or TRBV12-4 and TRBJ1-5; tentatively, D is TRBD1 (6 bases). Trimming shortened V by 5 bases and J by 7 bases, and 15 bases separated the two germline ends. This CDR3 has 14 amino acids. The CDR3 is CASSPPQGKQPQHF. The CDR3 DNA follows: TGTGCCAGCAGTCCCCCTCAGGGGAAACAGCCCCAGCATTTT.

This clonotype has only a few counts. The chain recombines TRBV4-3 with TRBJ2-7, with TRBD2 identical over 7 bases. V was pared by 0 bases and J by 1 base, with 9 bases of the junction left unmatched. Per the germline V gene, CDR1 is LGHNA and CDR2 is YSLEER. CDR3 length equals 17 residues. The CDR3 nucleotides are TGCGCCAGCAGCCAAGACGGGACTACAGCCAAGTCCTACGAGCAGTACTTC. This codes for CASSQDGTTAKSYEQYF.

This clonotype was picked up a small number of times. The chain carries TRBV6-2 or TRBV6-3 and TRBJ2-5; 10 bases agree with TRBD2. The CDR3 is 17 residues long. Trimming removed 2 bases from V and 1 base from J; junction bases left unmatched: 7. The germline V gene encodes CDR1 MNHEY and CDR2 SVGEGT. The CDR3 reads CASSYPPLAGVQETQYF. DNA of the CDR3: TGTGCCAGCAGTTACCCCCCGCTAGCGGGGGTCCAAGAGACCCAGTACTTC.

In this sample, this clonotype turned up a few times. The genes are TRBV27 and TRBJ1-2; 7 bases are shared with TRBD1. The ends lost 6 bases at V and 4 bases at J; junction bases unmatched: 11. CDR3 size: 15 residues. Per the germline V gene, CDR1 is MNHEY and CDR2 is SMNVEV (reference sequence). CDR3 protein: CASSLLRGASYGYTF. CDR3 bases: TGTGCCAGCAGCCTCCTCAGGGGGGCGAGCTATGGCTACACCTTC.

This clonotype was seen repeatedly, ten times or more. The V call is TRBV20-1, the J call TRBJ2-2; D uncertain. Germline CDR1 DFQATT, CDR2 SNEGSKA (reference sequence). V dropped 6 bases and J dropped 3 bases, with 8 bases sitting between them. There are 12 residues in the CDR3. The CDR3 bases are TGCAGTGCGCGTTTGTACACCGGGGAGCTGTTTTTT. Its translation is CSARLYTGELFF.

This clonotype has just a few counts. This chain joins TRBV25-1 and TRBJ2-7, with D perhaps matching TRBD1 or TRBD2 (6 bases each). Trimming cost V 1 base and J 5 bases, with 15 bases left between them. Germline V lookup: CDR1 MGHDK, CDR2 SYGVNS. CDR3 size: 15 residues. DNA of the CDR3: TGTGCCAGCAGTGAATTCGGATTGAGGGGGGACGAGCAGTACTTC. Translated, it gives CASSEFGLRGDEQYF.

This clonotype was detected ten times or more. The chain combines TRBV6-5 with TRBJ2-5, with D tentatively TRBD1 (5 bases). Trimming left V 2 bases short and J 3 bases short, with 10 bases between. The CDR3 extends over 14 amino acids. In germline, CDR1 is MNHEY, CDR2 SVGAGI. The CDR3 loop reads CASSYLQGEETQYF. DNA of the CDR3: TGTGCCAGCAGTTACCTGCAGGGTGAAGAGACCCAGTACTTC.

The chain has TRBV19 and TRBJ1-1; D is undetermined. The V end was cut by 4 bases, the J end by 4 bases, with 10 bases between. This CDR3 region has 13 residues. The germline V gene has CDR1 LNHDA and CDR2 SQIVND (reference sequence). CDR3 loop: CASSTAVPTEAFF. In nucleotides, the CDR3 is TGTGCCAGTAGTACGGCAGTACCCACTGAAGCTTTCTTT.

Only a few counts were recorded for this clonotype. The chain recombines TRBV20-1 with TRBJ2-3; D is uncertain. Trimming pared 5 bases from V and 10 bases from J, leaving 13 bases between. CDR1 is DFQATT and CDR2 is SNEGSKA in the germline V gene (reference sequence). This CDR3 is 11 amino acids long. This CDR3 reads CSAPGPSAQYF. CDR3 sequence (DNA): TGCAGTGCTCCCGGCCCGTCAGCGCAGTATTTT.

The chain carries TRBV14 and TRBJ2-7, with 10 nucleotides matching TRBD1. The CDR3 totals 14 residues. J lost 3 bases, V lost 8 bases, and 7 bases had no gene match. Per germline, CDR1 SGHDN and CDR2 FVKESK. The CDR3 here is CASGLGTGDYEQYF. Here the CDR3 DNA reads TGTGCCAGCGGCCTCGGGACAGGGGACTACGAGCAGTACTTC.

This clonotype was recorded many times. In nucleotides, the CDR3 is TGTGCCATCAGCCTAACCTCCGGGACGCCCGAATCCTACGAGCAGTACTTC. This encodes CAISLTSGTPESYEQYF. The J gene is TRBJ2-7, the V gene TRBV10-3; D tentatively reads TRBD1 or TRBD2 (5 bases each). This CDR3 spans 17 amino acids. The V end was cut by 6 bases, the J end by 1 base, with 22 bases between. CDR1 and CDR2 (germline): ENHRY, SYGVKD.

The V gene is TRBV20-1, the J gene TRBJ2-2; 10 positions match TRBD1. V was clipped by 1 base and J by 1 base; unmatched bases: 12. CDR3 length: 19 residues. Germline lookup yields CDR1 DFQATT and CDR2 SNEGSKA (reference sequence). The CDR3 loop reads CSARGPPDRGQWNTGELFF. The DNA of the CDR3 is TGCAGTGCTAGAGGCCCCCCCGACAGGGGGCAATGGAACACCGGGGAGCTGTTTTTT.

In this sample, this clonotype turned up a few times. This rearrangement joins TRBV9 to TRBJ2-3; D is possibly TRBD1 (5 bases). V was cut by 2 bases and J by 0 bases, with 10 bases left in between. This CDR3 has 15 residues. Germline V gives CDR1 SGDLS, CDR2 YYNGEE. CDR3: CASSVWGSSTDTQYF. DNA for the CDR3: TGTGCCAGCAGCGTTTGGGGCTCTAGCACAGATACGCAGTATTTT.

This clonotype was observed a handful of times. The gene calls are TRBV27 and TRBJ2-1; TRBD2 aligns across 12 bases. Per the germline V gene, CDR1 is MNHEY and CDR2 is SMNVEV (reference sequence). The CDR3 runs to 16 residues. Germline trimming cut 6 bases from V and 1 base from J; bases unmatched to any gene: 4. CDR3 coding DNA: TGTGCCAGCAGACAACTAGCGGGGGGATCCTACAATGAGCAGTTCTTC. This sequence encodes CASRQLAGGSYNEQFF.

The table lists this clonotype with a few counts. V is TRBV12-3 or TRBV12-4 and J is TRBJ2-6; D perhaps matches TRBD2 (7 bases). Trimming removed 3 bases from V and 0 bases from J, with 15 bases in between. The CDR3 covers 18 residues. This chain's CDR3 is CASSFLGGVVSGANVLTF. The DNA of the CDR3 is TGTGCCAGCAGTTTTTTAGGGGGGGTCGTCTCTGGGGCCAACGTCCTGACTTTC.